The 20 T cell receptor beta chains below were found in one sample sequenced in a study of blood T cell repertoires in COVID-19. Some clones are missing from TCRdb's copy, which holds only in-frame ones; the method was immunoSEQ multiplex PCR. The table includes roughly 200,000 clones, 75% to 90% detected once. What was sequenced was PBMCs or T cells enriched from blood (not recorded which). The receptors were sampled from a woman aged 30 to 39 who had been exposed to COVID-19.

The V and J genes are TRBV5-6 and TRBJ1-6; 9 bases align to TRBD1. The V and J ends lost 3 bases and 9 bases, in that order; junction bases with no gene match: 7. The CDR3 totals 15 residues. The germline V gene has CDR1 SGHDT and CDR2 YYEEEE. CDR3 protein: CASSSTGGQGSPLHF. The DNA for the CDR3 is TGTGCCAGCAGCTCAACAGGGGGCCAGGGTTCACCCCTCCACTTT.

The chain employs TRBV10-3 and TRBJ1-2; 9 bases are shared with TRBD1. J lost 4 bases, V lost 6 bases, and 0 bases had no gene match. CDR3 length: 12 amino acids. From germline, CDR1 is ENHRY and CDR2 SYGVKD. CDR3 sequence: CAIRTGGYGYTF. The CDR3 region has the DNA TGTGCCATCAGGACAGGGGGCTATGGCTACACCTTC.

The J gene is TRBJ1-3, the V gene TRBV9; D not resolved. The CDR3 is 16 residues long. V was trimmed by 0 bases and J by 0 bases, leaving 10 bases between them. Germline V gene sequence: CDR1 SGDLS, CDR2 YYNGEE. CDR3 in amino acids: CASSVAAGSSGNTIYF. The CDR3 bases are TGTGCCAGCAGCGTAGCTGCGGGGAGCTCTGGAAACACCATATATTTT.

This sequence joins TRBV19 and TRBJ2-1, with D hard to call. This CDR3 has 14 residues. V was clipped by 4 bases and J by 0 bases, with 7 bases between them. Germline V gene lookup returns CDR1 LNHDA and CDR2 SQIVND (reference sequence). For the CDR3, the DNA is TGTGCCAGTAGTAGGCCAAGCTCCTACAATGAGCAGTTCTTC. Residues: CASSRPSSYNEQFF.

This chain joins TRBV9 and TRBJ2-3, with TRBD1 as a possible D gene (6 bases). Trimming cost V 4 bases and J 0 bases, with 15 bases left between them. The CDR3 loop spans 16 amino acids. CDR1 SGDLS and CDR2 YYNGEE come from the germline V gene. The CDR3 spells CASSPTDRRSTDTQYF. The CDR3 region has the DNA TGTGCCAGCAGCCCCACGGACAGAAGGAGCACAGATACGCAGTATTTT.

The chain couples TRBV30 to TRBJ2-7; D is unclear. V was cut by 1 base and J by 2 bases, with 18 bases left in between. The CDR3 spans 16 residues. The germline gives CDR1 GTSNPN, CDR2 SVGIG (reference sequence). For the CDR3, the DNA is TGTGCCTGGAGTGGGTCGTTCCTTCAGGCGCCCTACGAGCAGTACTTC. Translation: CAWSGSFLQAPYEQYF.

The rearrangement links TRBV6-5 to TRBJ1-2, with 9 bases identical to TRBD1. Germline V gene lookup returns CDR1 MNHEY and CDR2 SVGAGI. CDR3 length equals 14 residues. The V gene end was trimmed by 6 bases and the J gene end by 7 bases; junction bases not matched to a gene: 9. In nucleotides, the CDR3 is TGTGCCAGCAGCCGGGACAGGGTCACAGTTGGCTACACCTTC. Its translation: CASSRDRVTVGYTF.

Here the CDR3 reads CATSDLGKRGGLETGELFF. The CDR3 DNA sequence: TGTGCCACCAGTGATTTAGGAAAGCGGGGGGGCCTGGAGACCGGGGAGCTGTTTTTT. This chain links TRBV24-1 with TRBJ2-2; 10 nucleotides match TRBD2. Looked up from germline, CDR1 is KGHDR and CDR2 is SFDVKD. This CDR3 has 19 amino acids. V lost 1 base and J lost 5; bases outside the gene matches: 12.

In this sample, this clone turned up once. The junction does not match germline at one end; this may be a read error. The chain couples TRBV3-1 (or the pseudogene TRBV3-2) to TRBJ1-2; 7 bases are a match to TRBD1. CDR1 and CDR2 from the germline V gene are LGHDT and YNNKEL (reference sequence). There are 12 residues in the CDR3. CDR3 protein: CASSLGSGQTNF. CDR3 coding DNA: TGTGCCAGCAGCCTCGGTTCGGGACAGACTAACTTC.

V is TRBV6-1 and J is TRBJ2-7; 8 bases agree with TRBD1. CDR1 MNHNS and CDR2 SASEGT come from the germline V gene. The J segment lost 0 bases and the V segment lost 3 bases, leaving 4 bases of the junction unmatched. The CDR3 contains 15 residues. The CDR3 coding sequence is TGTGCCAGCAGTGAGGGGACAGGAAGCTCCTACGAGCAGTACTTC. Protein product: CASSEGTGSSYEQYF.

The V gene is TRBV5-1, the J gene TRBJ2-1, with D maybe TRBD2 (7 bases). From germline, CDR1 is SGHRS and CDR2 YFSETQ. The CDR3 is 14 residues long. V was cut by 5 bases and J by 7 bases, with 16 bases left in between. The chain's CDR3 is CASSRGAQGNEQFF. In nucleotides, the CDR3 is TGCGCCAGCAGTCGGGGGGCCCAAGGAAATGAGCAGTTCTTC.

This chain joins TRBV24-1 and TRBJ2-3; TRBD1 aligns across 9 bases. The CDR3 consists of 17 residues. From germline, CDR1 is KGHDR and CDR2 SFDVKD. The junction had 6 bases not matched to a gene; V was cut back by 1 base and J by 2 bases. The CDR3: CATSDFGTGRNTDTQYF. The CDR3 bases are TGTGCCACCAGTGATTTCGGGACAGGGAGGAACACAGATACGCAGTATTTT.

There are many counts of this clone. The chain uses TRBV7-6 and TRBJ2-2; 10 bases match TRBD2. The CDR3 length is 16 residues. Germline assignment: CDR1 SGHVS and CDR2 FNYEAQ. V was clipped by 6 bases and J by 7 bases; unmatched bases: 11. CDR3: CASRASGGAGGGELFF. The CDR3 region has the DNA TGTGCCAGCAGAGCTAGCGGGGGCGCCGGGGGCGGGGAGCTGTTTTTT. Drawing the rest from reference TRBV7-6 and TRBJ2-2, the complete variable domain is GAGVSQSPRYKVTKRGQDVALRCDPISGHVSLYWYRQALGQGPEFLTYFNYEAQQDKSGLPNDRFSAERPEGSISTLTIQRTEQRDSAMYRCASRASGGAGGGELFFGEGSRLTVL.

This chain links TRBV6-4 with TRBJ1-6, with D tentatively TRBD1 (6 bases). V was shortened by 9 bases and J by 6 bases, with 27 bases between the two germline ends. Germline V gene data show CDR1 as MRHNA and CDR2 as SNTAGT. The CDR3 has 18 amino acids. The CDR3 coding sequence is TGTGCCAGATTCGCCCGGACAGAAAGTGGGGGCCGTAATTCACCCCTCCACTTT. Translated: CARFARTESGGRNSPLHF.

The chain has TRBV9 and TRBJ2-3, with TRBD1 identical over 7 bases. With 0 bases clipped from V and 12 bases from J, the junction kept 4 bases outside the gene matches. Germline-derived CDR1 and CDR2 are SGDLS and YYNGEE. The CDR3 length is 12 residues. DNA for the CDR3: TGTGCCAGCAGCGTAGTTCAGGGGGTCCAGTATTTT. Translated, it gives CASSVVQGVQYF.

This chain links TRBV5-1 with TRBJ2-5, with a possible D match to TRBD1 (6 bases). Trimming stripped 4 bases from V and 7 bases from J, with 17 bases between. Germline CDR1 is SGHRS and CDR2 is YFSETQ. The CDR3 has 14 amino acids. In nucleotides, the CDR3 is TGCGCCAGCAGCCCAAAATGGGAAGGGGGGACCCAGTACTTC. This sequence encodes CASSPKWEGGTQYF.

The chain couples TRBV20-1 to TRBJ2-7, with 7 bases that match TRBD2. The CDR3 loop spans 11 amino acids. Germline V gives CDR1 DFQATT, CDR2 SNEGSKA (reference sequence). V gave up 6 bases and J gave up 4 bases; unmatched junction bases: 3. This CDR3 reads CSAVGGYEQYF. CDR3 DNA: TGCAGTGCAGTGGGGGGGTACGAGCAGTACTTC.

The chain links TRBV6-5 to TRBJ1-6; D is possibly TRBD1 (5 bases). The CDR3 covers 15 residues. V was clipped by 0 bases and J by 7 bases, with 10 bases between them. Germline lookup yields CDR1 MNHEY and CDR2 SVGAGI. The CDR3 sequence: CASSYSTRANSPLHF. The CDR3 DNA is TGTGCCAGCAGTTACTCGACCAGGGCGAATTCACCCCTCCACTTT.

Here the CDR3 reads CASSPAGGAADTQYF. CDR3 in DNA: TGTGCCAGCAGCCCCGCGGGGGGGGCCGCAGATACGCAGTATTTT. The V gene is TRBV6-4, the J gene TRBJ2-3; TRBD2 aligns across 9 bases. J gave up 4 bases and V 6 bases, and 8 bases lay outside the gene matches. Germline V lookup: CDR1 MRHNA, CDR2 SNTAGT. This CDR3 has 15 amino acids.

This clone was recorded once. This chain links TRBV30 with TRBJ1-6, with D possibly matching TRBD1 (5 bases). Germline V gives CDR1 GTSNPN, CDR2 SVGIG (reference sequence). With 4 bases removed from V and 9 bases from J, the gap between germline ends came to 13 bases. CDR3 size: 13 residues. Here the CDR3 reads CAWTDGGGSPLHF. CDR3 DNA: TGTGCCTGGACCGACGGGGGAGGTTCACCCCTCCACTTT.